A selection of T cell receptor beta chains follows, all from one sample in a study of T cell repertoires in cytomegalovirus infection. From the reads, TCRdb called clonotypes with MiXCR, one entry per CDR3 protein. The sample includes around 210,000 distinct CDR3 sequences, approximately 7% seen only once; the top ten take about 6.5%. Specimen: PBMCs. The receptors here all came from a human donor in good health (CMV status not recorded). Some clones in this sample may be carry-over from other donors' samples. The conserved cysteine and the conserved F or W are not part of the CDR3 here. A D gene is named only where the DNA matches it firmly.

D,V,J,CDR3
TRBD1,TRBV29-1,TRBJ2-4,SVARDRKNIQY
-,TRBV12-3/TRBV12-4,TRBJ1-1,ASSPTGQGRRAF
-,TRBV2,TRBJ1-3,ASSEFSPARPIASRYHGNTIY
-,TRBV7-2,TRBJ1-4,ASSYPGAGLREKLF
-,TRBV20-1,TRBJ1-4,SARDQGMDEKLF
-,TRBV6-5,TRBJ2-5,ASSYGPNQETQY
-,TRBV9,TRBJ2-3,ASSVLGAGDTDTQY
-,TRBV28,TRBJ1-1,ASTPWSRGANTEAF
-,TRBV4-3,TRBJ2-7,ASSQDWDTYEQY
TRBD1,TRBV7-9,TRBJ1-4,ASSLGQSATNEKLF
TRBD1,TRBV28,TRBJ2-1,ASSLIGGHEQF
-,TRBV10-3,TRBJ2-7,AIQAEGNPYEQY
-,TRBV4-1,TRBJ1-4,ASSQAGANEKLF
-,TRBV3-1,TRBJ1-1,ASSQVPGNTEAF
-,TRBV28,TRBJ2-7,ASSSGGAHHEQY
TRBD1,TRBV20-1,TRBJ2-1,SAAGTGNHNEQF
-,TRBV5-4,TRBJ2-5,ASSWEGGGQETQY
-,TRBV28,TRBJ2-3,ASSSTGILTDTQY
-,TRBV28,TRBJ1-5,ASNGGAGLNQPQH
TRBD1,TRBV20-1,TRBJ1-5,SASSLTGSQGQPQH
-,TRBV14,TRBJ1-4,ASSHGGSEKLF
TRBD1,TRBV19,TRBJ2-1,ASSQGQSKNEQF
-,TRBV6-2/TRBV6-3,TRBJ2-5,ASSWVGETQY
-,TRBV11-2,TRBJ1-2,ASSPTRQSNYGYT
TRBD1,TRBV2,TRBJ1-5,ASIGGAGGAGQPQH
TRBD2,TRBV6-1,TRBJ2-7,ASSPSGGGIYEQY
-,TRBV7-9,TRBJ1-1,ASSPTWAGTEAF
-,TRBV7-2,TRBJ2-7,ASSLARSYEQY
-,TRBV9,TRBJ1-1,ASSVMSSPKGTEAF
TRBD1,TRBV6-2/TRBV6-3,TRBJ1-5,ASSFGQGTQH
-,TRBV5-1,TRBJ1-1,ASSPVGGMNTEAF
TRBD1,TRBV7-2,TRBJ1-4,ASSYQGKWARGEEKLF
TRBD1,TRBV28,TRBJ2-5,ASSCHPQRDRKETQY
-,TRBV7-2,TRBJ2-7,ASSLGREAYEQY
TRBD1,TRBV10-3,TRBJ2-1,AINPGTDFYNEQF
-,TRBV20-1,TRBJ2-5,SARGNFQETQY
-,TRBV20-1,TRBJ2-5,SAPDRTQETQY
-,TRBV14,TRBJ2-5,ASSQADQETQY